These T cell receptor beta chains were read from a single sample in a study of molecular identifiers for immune sequencing clone quantification. TCRdb re-called the PCR reads with MiXCR, one entry per CDR3 protein. The sample contains more than 450,000 distinct CDR3 sequences, over 20% of which appear only once. The sample was naive CD8+ T cells from blood, with Jurkat cell RNA spiked in. The receptor source for this set is a human donor in good health. Some libraries in this study had Jurkat cell RNA spiked in. CDR3s include the opening cysteine and the closing phenylalanine or tryptophan. D genes are given only for firm matches. The size entry is marked missing in some rows and otherwise reads once, few, many or a size class.

len | j_gene | v_gene | abundance | d_gene | CDR3nt | CDR3aa
13 | TRBJ2-7 | TRBV29-1 | many | TRBD2 | TGCAGCGGACAACTAGCGCCAACCTACGAGCAGTACTTC | CSGQLAPTYEQYF
16 | TRBJ1-2 | TRBV27 | many | TRBD1 | TGTGCCAGCAGTTTATATGCCGGGACAGGGCGCTATGGCTACACCTTC | CASSLYAGTGRYGYTF
16 | TRBJ2-5 | TRBV4-1 | few | TRBD2 | TGCGCCAGCAGCCAAGAACCGGGACTAGGAGCGGAGACCCAGTACTTC | CASSQEPGLGAETQYF
18 | TRBJ2-1 | TRBV7-9 | few | TRBD2 | TGTGCCAGCAGCTTAGTCTCCCCTCTAGCGGGAGGGTACAATGAGCAGTTCTTC | CASSLVSPLAGGYNEQFF
17 | TRBJ2-7 | TRBV7-9 | many | . | TGTGCCAGCAGCTCAGTTGGGGGTCAGCTTTCCTCCTACGAGCAGTACTTC | CASSSVGGQLSSYEQYF
14 | TRBJ1-1 | TRBV4-1 | many | . | TGCGCCAGCAGCCAAGATCTTGTAGGGGCTGAAGCTTTCTTT | CASSQDLVGAEAFF
15 | TRBJ1-1 | TRBV5-1 | many | . | TGCGCCAGCAGCTTGGAGGGGGGGCGGAACACTGAAGCTTTCTTT | CASSLEGGRNTEAFF
14 | TRBJ2-3 | TRBV11-3 | . | . | TGTGCCAGCGGCTCGGAGGGCCACGCAGATACGCAGTATTTT | CASGSEGHADTQYF
15 | TRBJ2-5 | TRBV13 | . | . | TGTGCCAGCAGCTTAACTGGGACCCCCAAGGAGACCCAGTACTTC | CASSLTGTPKETQYF
16 | TRBJ2-1 | TRBV4-3 | many | . | TGCGCCAGCAGCGCAATTGTTCAGGGCCTATACAATGAGCAGTTCTTC | CASSAIVQGLYNEQFF
12 | TRBJ2-7 | TRBV20-1 | many | . | TGCAGTGCGCCGGCCGGGAGCTACGAGCAGTACTTC | CSAPAGSYEQYF
14 | TRBJ2-1 | TRBV12-5 | few | . | TGTGCTAGTGGTTTGGTACGACCCGAGGATGAGCAGTTCTTC | CASGLVRPEDEQFF
17 | TRBJ2-7 | TRBV3-1 | . | TRBD1 | TGTGCCAGCAGCCGAAACCTCCGGGACAGGCCCTTCTACGAGCAGTACTTC | CASSRNLRDRPFYEQYF
15 | TRBJ2-7 | TRBV5-1 | few | . | TGCGCCAGCAGCTTAACTTCTAAAGGGCACTACGAGCAGTACTTC | CASSLTSKGHYEQYF
14 | TRBJ2-3 | TRBV19 | few | TRBD2 | TGTGCCAGGGAGGTAGCGGGGGGCACAGATACGCAGTATTTT | CAREVAGGTDTQYF